This T cell receptor (beta chain) was sequenced for a study of T-cell reconstitution after alpha-beta-depleted transplantation in children. For TCRbeta, the library was prepared with unique molecular identifiers. TCRdb called the PCR reads again in MiXCR, with one record for every CDR3 protein. The table shows a few hundred thousand distinct CDR3 sequences, with about 45% occurring only once. This clonotype was seen a few times. Its antigen is not known. Study-level findings and limits: Surviving thymic progenitors and recipient T cells were the source of high TCRbeta diversity at day 60 in some patients. Expanded graft clones numbering several hundred reportedly gave rise to alpha-beta T cells about two months after transplant. One year post-transplant, T-cell counts and diversity were largely derived from T cells produced anew.

Sequenced material: PBMCs, taken before TCRalphabeta/CD19-depleted stem cell transplant. This TCR was recovered from a girl aged 2-10 years with aplastic anemia, due to receive a stem cell transplant.

The CDR3 protein is CASSQLTSGANTGELFF. In nucleotides, the CDR3 is TGCGCCAGCAGCCAATTGACTAGCGGGGCGAACACCGGGGAGCTGTTTTTT. The chain uses TRBV4-1 and TRBJ2-2; 11 nucleotides line up with TRBD2. J lost 0 bases, V lost 2 bases, and 2 bases had no gene match. The germline gives CDR1 MGHRA, CDR2 YSYEKL. The CDR3 loop spans 17 amino acids.